The 8 T cell receptor beta chains below were found in one sample sequenced in a study of response to subunit inactivated influenza vaccine. TCRdb passed the RT-PCR reads through MiXCR, listing each CDR3 protein once. The repertoire holds more than 400,000 distinct CDR3 sequences, with approximately 11% as singletons. The sample was PBMCs from blood, taken about 40 days after vaccination. The receptors originated from a middle-aged man who received an inactivated influenza vaccine.

The table lists this clonotype with a few counts. The chain uses TRBV28 and TRBJ2-7; weak D call: TRBD1 (6 bases). Between the trimmed V and J ends, which lost 6 bases and 6 bases, there was a span of 12 bases. This CDR3 has 12 residues. CDR1 MDHEN and CDR2 SYDVKM come from the germline V gene. This chain's CDR3 is CASSPPTGEQYF. The DNA of the CDR3 is TGTGCCAGCAGCCCGCCGACAGGCGAGCAGTACTTC.

Many counts were recorded for this clonotype. The chain recombines TRBV20-1 with TRBJ1-5; 10 bases agree with TRBD1. CDR3 length: 13 amino acids. CDR1 and CDR2 (germline): DFQATT, SNEGSKA (reference sequence). V lost 6 bases, J lost 6 bases, and 5 bases stayed unmatched. The CDR3 spells CSARQGAGQPQHF. For the CDR3, the DNA is TGCAGTGCCAGACAGGGGGCTGGTCAGCCCCAGCATTTT.

This rearrangement joins TRBV4-3 to TRBJ1-6; D remains unclear. The germline gives CDR1 LGHNA, CDR2 YSLEER. The ends were cut back, 1 base at V and 5 bases at J, with 12 bases in the middle. The CDR3 runs to 16 residues. The CDR3 bases are TGCGCCAGCAGCCAAGCCACAAGTAGCCATAATTCACCCCTCCACTTT. The encoded protein is CASSQATSSHNSPLHF.

This clonotype was picked up many times. The chain links TRBV7-2 to TRBJ2-7; TRBD2 matches at 8 bases. This CDR3 comprises 15 residues. The germline CDR1 and CDR2 sequences are SGHTA and FQGNSA. V gave up 5 bases and J gave up 7 bases; unmatched junction bases: 13. Here the CDR3 reads CASSLGLVSLGEQYF. The CDR3 coding sequence is TGTGCCAGCAGCCTGGGACTAGTTTCCTTGGGTGAGCAGTACTTC.

This clonotype was found a few times. V gene TRBV12-3 or TRBV12-4 combines with J gene TRBJ1-3; no reliable D call. The V end was cut by 6 bases, the J end by 5 bases, with 11 bases between. The CDR3 is 13 amino acids. DNA of the CDR3: TGTGCCAGCAGCCGGGGTTGGAGAAACACCATATATTTT. As protein: CASSRGWRNTIYF.

This clonotype was counted many times. J is TRBJ2-7 and V is TRBV12-3 or TRBV12-4, with D unclear. V lost 6 bases and J lost 2, with 5 bases in between. The CDR3 has 11 residues. This CDR3 reads CASSSTYEQYF. CDR3 coding DNA: TGTGCCAGCAGCTCCACCTACGAGCAGTACTTC.

J is TRBJ1-3 and V is TRBV30, with D unclear. Germline V gene data show CDR1 as GTSNPN and CDR2 as SVGIG (reference sequence). The CDR3 totals 15 residues. The V gene lost 4 bases and the J gene lost 0 bases, with 13 bases spanning the gap. CDR3 region: CAWTTPHVSGNTIYF. The CDR3, as DNA: TGTGCCTGGACCACTCCACACGTCTCTGGAAACACCATATATTTT. Complete variable domain (other parts from reference TRBV30 and TRBJ1-3): SQTIHQWPATLVQPVGSPLSLECTVEGTSNPNLYWYRQAAGRGLQLLFYSVGIGQISSEVPQNLSASRPQDRQFILSSKKLLLSDSGFYLCAWTTPHVSGNTIYFGEGSWLTVV.

This clonotype turned up a few times. This chain joins TRBV5-1 and TRBJ2-3, with 9 nucleotides matching TRBD2. This CDR3 spans 14 amino acids. J was trimmed by 2 bases and V by 5 bases; bases with no gene match: 3. Germline V gene lookup returns CDR1 SGHRS and CDR2 YFSETQ. CDR3 nucleotides: TGCGCCAGCAGAAGACTAGCGGCCACAGATACGCAGTATTTT. This encodes CASRRLAATDTQYF.